One and the same sample provided the 29 T cell receptor beta chains below, sequenced in a study of T-cell reconstitution after alpha-beta-depleted transplantation in children. The TCRbeta library was prepared with unique molecular identifiers. TCRdb reanalysed the PCR reads using MiXCR and keeps one entry per CDR3 protein. The profile shows around 200,000 distinct CDR3 sequences, roughly a sixth of them singletons. The source was PBMCs, mostly from graft donor cells, collected 360 days after TCRalphabeta/CD19-depleted stem cell transplant. The receptors shown here come from a male patient aged 2-10 years who had a stem cell transplant for acute lymphoblastic leukemia, so the T cells may come from the graft donor.

The V gene is TRBV6-2 or TRBV6-3, the J gene TRBJ2-1; 8 nucleotides agree with TRBD2. The CDR3 runs to 17 residues. Germline CDR1 is MNHEY and CDR2 is SVGEGT. Losses at the gene ends were 6 bases for V and 0 bases for J; bases not matched to a gene: 10. The chain's CDR3 is CASSGGEPFFSYNEQFF. In DNA, the CDR3 is TGTGCCAGCAGCGGGGGGGAACCCTTTTTCTCCTACAATGAGCAGTTCTTC.

The gene calls are TRBV5-1 and TRBJ2-7; D remains ambiguous. Germline CDR1 SGHRS, CDR2 YFSETQ. Trimming pared 1 base from V and 3 bases from J, leaving 20 bases between. The CDR3 is 17 residues long. The CDR3, as DNA: TGCGCCAGCAGCTTGTGGCTGAAGGACGGAGCCTACTACGAGCAGTACTTC. This encodes CASSLWLKDGAYYEQYF.

This clonotype was detected a few times. The rearrangement uses TRBV7-8 and TRBJ1-4; D might be TRBD1 (5 bases). There are 11 residues in the CDR3. Trimming removed 7 bases from V and 10 bases from J, with 10 bases in between. Germline-derived CDR1 and CDR2 are SGHVS and FQNEAQ. CDR3 sequence reads: CASTRGGKLFF. CDR3 bases: TGTGCCAGCACACGTGGGGGAAAACTGTTTTTT.

This clonotype was seen a few times. This rearrangement joins TRBV28 to TRBJ2-7; no reliable D call. From germline, CDR1 is MDHEN and CDR2 SYDVKM. The CDR3 runs to 12 residues. Deletions cut 6 bases from V and 9 bases from J, with 15 bases between. Here the CDR3 DNA reads TGTGCCAGCAGCCCCCTAGGTGGGCCGCAGTACTTC. Protein: CASSPLGGPQYF.

The gene calls are TRBV6-1 and TRBJ2-1; 7 bases map to TRBD2. V gave up 6 bases and J gave up 2 bases; unmatched junction bases: 7. Per the germline V gene, CDR1 is MNHNS and CDR2 is SASEGT. The CDR3 runs to 15 residues. The CDR3 spells CASRVESGTYNEQFF. CDR3 in DNA: TGTGCCAGCAGAGTAGAGAGCGGGACCTACAATGAGCAGTTCTTC.

The sample holds a few counts of this clonotype. J is TRBJ1-1 and V is TRBV12-3 or TRBV12-4, with 7 bases aligning to TRBD1. The CDR3 spans 15 residues. J gave up 4 bases and V 0 bases, and 5 bases lay outside the gene matches. As DNA, the CDR3 is TGTGCCAGCAGTTTAGCTCTGACAGGGTTCACTGAAGCTTTCTTT. Translating it yields CASSLALTGFTEAFF.

J is TRBJ1-1 and V is TRBV5-1, with D possibly matching TRBD1 (6 bases). From germline, CDR1 is SGHRS and CDR2 YFSETQ. Trimming shortened V by 2 bases and J by 5 bases, and 10 bases separated the two germline ends. This CDR3 region has 13 residues. CDR3 nucleotide sequence: TGCGCCAGCAGCTTTAACAGGGTTACTGAAGCTTTCTTT. It is translated as CASSFNRVTEAFF.

This clonotype was found a few times. The rearrangement links TRBV29-1 to TRBJ1-4; 8 positions agree with TRBD1. Trimming took 7 bases from V and 5 from J; bases not matched to a gene: 6. This CDR3 is 13 amino acids long. Germline V gives CDR1 SQVTM, CDR2 ANQGSEA. The CDR3, as DNA: TGCAGCGCCCAGGGGGCTAACAATGAAAAACTGTTTTTT. It specifies CSAQGANNEKLFF.

This clonotype has only a few counts. The V and J genes are TRBV28 and TRBJ2-5; D possibly corresponds to TRBD1 (6 bases). The V end lost 6 bases, the J end lost 3 bases, and 17 bases lay between the germline ends. The CDR3 runs 15 residues. Germline assignment: CDR1 MDHEN and CDR2 SYDVKM. This chain's CDR3 is CASRRSLDRKETQYF. CDR3 bases: TGTGCCAGCAGACGTTCCTTGGACAGAAAAGAGACCCAGTACTTC.

This clonotype was counted a few times. The chain couples TRBV29-1 to TRBJ2-7, with D perhaps assigned TRBD1 or TRBD2 (6 bases each). V shed 0 bases and J shed 3 bases, with 12 bases lying between them. Germline loops: CDR1 SQVTM, CDR2 ANQGSEA. CDR3 size: 14 residues. CDR3 sequence (DNA): TGCAGCGTTGAAGAAGCAGAGGGGGGCTACGAGCAGTACTTC. Translated: CSVEEAEGGYEQYF.

This clonotype has only one observation. The chain has TRBV7-9 and TRBJ1-2; 9 bases fit TRBD1. Germline trimming cut 8 bases from V and 7 bases from J; bases unmatched to any gene: 8. Germline V gene sequence: CDR1 SEHNR, CDR2 FQNEAQ (reference sequence). The CDR3 is 13 amino acids. In DNA form, the CDR3 reads TGTGCCAGCGCCGGGCGACAGGGGGTTGGCTACACCTTC. Its protein product is CASAGRQGVGYTF.

The chain joins TRBV10-3 to TRBJ2-1, with 15 nucleotides matching TRBD2. This CDR3 is built from 20 residues. V dropped 4 bases and J dropped 0; count of bases not matched to a gene: 10. Germline CDR1 is ENHRY and CDR2 is SYGVKD. The CDR3 loop is CAISGNSGTSGGHSYNEQFF. The CDR3 coding sequence is TGTGCCATCAGTGGCAACTCCGGGACTAGCGGGGGGCACTCCTACAATGAGCAGTTCTTC.

This clonotype was seen only a few times. This CDR3 is CASSLMGGLERSEQYF. The CDR3 DNA follows: TGTGCCAGCAGCTTAATGGGAGGGTTGGAAAGAAGCGAGCAGTACTTC. The chain uses TRBV7-2 and TRBJ2-7, with 7 bases that match TRBD2. V trimming: 2 bases; J trimming: 6 bases; junction bases outside the gene matches: 13. Germline values: CDR1 SGHTA, CDR2 FQGNSA. The CDR3 extends over 16 amino acids.

This clonotype came up a few times. CDR3 DNA sequence: TGCGCCAGCAGCCCCGGGACGGCGGTCCCCTACGAGCAGTACTTC. Translation: CASSPGTAVPYEQYF. This chain connects TRBV5-1 to TRBJ2-7; either TRBD1 or TRBD2 may supply D (5 bases each). Germline V gene sequence: CDR1 SGHRS, CDR2 YFSETQ. The CDR3 is 15 amino acids. The V and J ends lost 4 bases and 2 bases respectively, with 16 bases between them.

The chain employs TRBV28 and TRBJ2-7; TRBD1 might be the D (5 bases). Germline lookup yields CDR1 MDHEN and CDR2 SYDVKM. The V gene lost 3 bases and the J gene lost 7 bases, with 10 bases spanning the gap. The CDR3 has 12 residues. Here the CDR3 DNA reads TGTGCCAGCAGTTTCATGGGGCGGGAGCAGTACTTC. As protein: CASSFMGREQYF.

The table lists this clonotype with a few counts. The chain uses TRBV29-1 and TRBJ1-5; 8 bases align to TRBD1. Trimming took 4 bases from V and 5 from J; bases not matched to a gene: 10. Germline CDR1 is SQVTM and CDR2 is ANQGSEA. This CDR3 is 15 amino acids long. Here the CDR3 DNA reads TGCAGCGTTGTTACCACAGGGGGTTCTTATCAGCCCCAGCATTTT. It codes for CSVVTTGGSYQPQHF.

CDR3 amino acids: CASSPYGGQVNEQFF. Written as DNA, the CDR3 is TGCGCCAGCAGCCCATACGGCGGACAGGTCAATGAGCAGTTCTTC. This chain joins TRBV5-1 and TRBJ2-1; TRBD1 matches at 7 bases. The CDR3 covers 15 residues. With V trimmed by 4 bases and J by 6 bases, 10 bases remained unmatched. Germline CDR1 SGHRS, CDR2 YFSETQ.

This clonotype has just a few counts. The chain links TRBV27 to TRBJ2-5; TRBD2 matches 12 bases. V lost 2 bases to trimming and J lost 7 bases; unmatched junction nucleotides: 5. Germline CDR1 MNHEY, CDR2 SMNVEV (reference sequence). The CDR3 loop spans 15 amino acids. The CDR3 loop reads CASSLLAGGPGTQYF. The CDR3 region has the DNA TGTGCCAGCAGTTTACTAGCGGGGGGGCCAGGGACCCAGTACTTC.

In its sample, this clonotype was seen many times. The chain joins TRBV6-2 or TRBV6-3 to TRBJ2-1, with D uncertain. This CDR3 contains 13 residues. Deletions cut 7 bases from V and 4 bases from J, with 11 bases between. Germline V gives CDR1 MNHEY, CDR2 SVGEGT. The CDR3: CASTRGFYNEQFF. DNA for the CDR3: TGTGCCAGCACTCGTGGGTTTTACAATGAGCAGTTCTTC.

The sample holds a few counts of this clonotype. This sequence joins TRBV27 and TRBJ2-1, with 15 bases aligning to TRBD2. After removal of 7 bases from V and 4 bases from J, the junction contained 8 bases not matched to a gene. Germline CDR1 MNHEY, CDR2 SMNVEV (reference sequence). The CDR3 totals 17 residues. The CDR3 nucleotides are TGTGCCAGCAACTCGGGGACTAGCGGGAGGTATTACAATGAGCAGTTCTTC. The encoded protein is CASNSGTSGRYYNEQFF.

This sequence joins TRBV12-3 or TRBV12-4 and TRBJ2-7; D perhaps matches TRBD2 (5 bases). The CDR3 length is 14 residues. The V and J ends lost 6 bases and 0 bases respectively, with 12 bases between them. CDR3: CASSAGDVSYEQYF. The CDR3 DNA follows: TGTGCCAGCAGCGCGGGCGACGTCTCCTACGAGCAGTACTTC.

This rearrangement joins TRBV30 to TRBJ1-1; D is uncertain. The CDR3 has 11 amino acids. In germline, CDR1 is GTSNPN, CDR2 SVGIG (reference sequence). Trimming removed 0 bases at V and 5 bases at J, with 4 bases between. The CDR3 nucleotides read TGTGCCTGGAGTGTTAAGACTGAAGCTTTCTTT. Amino acids: CAWSVKTEAFF.

This clonotype was seen a handful of times. The chain combines TRBV14 with TRBJ2-7, with TRBD1 as a possible D gene (5 bases). The CDR3 loop spans 15 amino acids. The germline V and J ends were trimmed by 3 bases and 2 bases, with 14 bases remaining between them. Germline V CDR1 and CDR2: SGHDN, FVKESK. In DNA, the CDR3 is TGTGCCAGCAGCCATGTGGCAGGGTGGCCCTACGAGCAGTACTTC. Translated, it gives CASSHVAGWPYEQYF. Looking up the rest from reference TRBV14 and TRBJ2-7 gives the full variable domain: EAGVTQFPSHSVIEKGQTVTLRCDPISGHDNLYWYRRVMGKEIKFLLHFVKESKQDESGMPNNRFLAERTGGTYSTLKVQPAELEDSGVYFCASSHVAGWPYEQYFGPGTRLTVT.

This clonotype was seen a few times. The chain carries TRBV6-5 and TRBJ2-3; unclear D gene. The CDR3 length is 13 residues. Looked up from germline, CDR1 is MNHEY and CDR2 is SVGAGI. Trimming stripped 2 bases from V and 6 bases from J, with 9 bases between. The CDR3 DNA reads as TGTGCCAGCAGTTACGCGAGGTTGGATACGCAGTATTTT. Translating gives CASSYARLDTQYF.

The chain recombines TRBV5-1 with TRBJ2-1; 9 bases fit TRBD1. Germline CDR1 and CDR2: SGHRS and YFSETQ. Losses at the gene ends were 2 bases for V and 5 bases for J; bases not matched to a gene: 5. The CDR3 contains 15 residues. The CDR3 bases are TGCGCCAGCAGCTTCGCCGGGACAGGGAACAATGAGCAGTTCTTC. This codes for CASSFAGTGNNEQFF.

The chain is built from TRBV19 and TRBJ1-6, with 7 bases that match TRBD1. V was pared by 10 bases and J by 6 bases, with 9 bases of the junction left unmatched. In germline, CDR1 is LNHDA, CDR2 SQIVND (reference sequence). CDR3 length: 14 residues. Here the CDR3 DNA reads TGTGCCACCTCCCAGGGGGGAGCTAATTCACCCCTCCACTTT. Protein sequence: CATSQGGANSPLHF.

This clonotype was found a few times. The chain couples TRBV25-1 to TRBJ2-3; D ambiguous. V was clipped by 3 bases and J by 4 bases, with 11 bases between them. Germline lookup yields CDR1 MGHDK and CDR2 SYGVNS. This CDR3 has 14 amino acids. The CDR3 loop reads CASSDEWAADTQYF. CDR3 bases: TGTGCCAGCAGTGATGAGTGGGCAGCAGATACGCAGTATTTT.

This clonotype was picked up a small number of times. The rearrangement joins TRBV2 to TRBJ2-5; 9 nucleotides line up with TRBD2. Trimming at V came to 3 bases and at J to 5 bases, leaving 7 bases not matched to a gene. Germline assignment: CDR1 SNHLY and CDR2 FYNNEI. The CDR3 sequence is 15 residues long. The CDR3 reads CASSDLAGALETQYF. As DNA, the CDR3 is TGTGCCAGCAGTGACTTAGCGGGAGCGTTGGAGACCCAGTACTTC. The entire variable domain, with the rest obtained from reference TRBV2 and TRBJ2-5, is as follows: EPEVTQTPSHQVTQMGQEVILRCVPISNHLYFYWYRQILGQKVEFLVSFYNNEISEKSEIFDDQFSVERPDGSNFTLKIRSTKLEDSAMYFCASSDLAGALETQYFGPGTRLLVL.

The genes are TRBV7-9 and TRBJ1-1; 8 bases agree with TRBD1. This CDR3 is built from 12 residues. V shed 5 bases, J shed 6 bases, and the junction held 2 bases outside the gene matches. CDR1 is SEHNR and CDR2 is FQNEAQ in the germline V gene (reference sequence). CDR3 DNA: TGTGCCAGCAGCCCAGGGGGCTCTGAAGCTTTCTTT. It is translated as CASSPGGSEAFF.